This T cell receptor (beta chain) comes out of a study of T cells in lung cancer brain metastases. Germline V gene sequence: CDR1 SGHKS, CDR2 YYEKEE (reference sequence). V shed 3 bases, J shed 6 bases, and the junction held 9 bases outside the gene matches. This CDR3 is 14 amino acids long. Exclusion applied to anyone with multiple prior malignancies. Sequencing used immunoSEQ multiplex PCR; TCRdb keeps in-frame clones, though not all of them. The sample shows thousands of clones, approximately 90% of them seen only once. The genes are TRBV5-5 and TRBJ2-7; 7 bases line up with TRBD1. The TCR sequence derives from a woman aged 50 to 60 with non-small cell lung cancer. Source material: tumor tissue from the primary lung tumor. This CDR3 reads CASSSGQVVIEQYF. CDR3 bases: TGTGCCAGCAGCTCCGGACAGGTAGTTATCGAGCAGTACTTC. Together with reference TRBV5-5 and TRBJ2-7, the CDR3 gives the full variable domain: DAGVTQSPTHLIKTRGQQVTLRCSPISGHKSVSWYQQVLGQGPQFIFQYYEKEERGRGNFPDRFSARQFPNYSSELNVNALLLGDSALYLCASSSGQVVIEQYFGPGTRLTVT.